A selection of T cell receptor beta chains follows, all from one sample in a study of blood T cell repertoires in COVID-19. Only in-frame clones appear in the TCRdb table, and some are missing; sequencing was by immunoSEQ multiplex PCR. The sample has roughly 110,000 clones, about four fifths seen once. The sample comprised peripheral blood. The receptors here all came from a woman in her sixties or seventies with acute or convalescent COVID-19. The CDR3 runs from the conserved cysteine through the conserved F or W. The D gene is left open where the match is weak. Where a row states a size, it is once, few, many or the class of an expanded clone; other rows omit it.

.	.	TRBJ1-3	TRBV19	CASSLNVGGHTIYF	TGTGCCAGTAGCTTGAACGTCGGGGGGCACACCATATATTTT
.	TRBD2	TRBJ2-7	TRBV28	CASSLEGRGVESSYEQYF	TGTGCCAGCAGTTTAGAAGGTCGGGGGGTCGAGAGCTCCTACGAGCAGTACTTC
.	.	TRBJ1-2	TRBV29-1	CSVEGAYGYTF	TGCAGCGTTGAAGGCGCATATGGCTACACCTTC
.	.	TRBJ2-1	TRBV2	CASSEDYRDSGVEQFF	TGTGCCAGCAGTGAGGATTACCGGGACTCCGGGGTAGAGCAGTTCTTC
few	.	TRBJ1-2	TRBV6-2/TRBV6-3	CASSYPSRGRGYGYTF	TGTGCCAGCAGTTACCCCTCGCGCGGCAGGGGTTATGGCTACACCTTC
.	.	TRBJ1-5	TRBV30	CAWSVGQSSSQHF	TGTGCCTGGAGTGTTGGACAGTCATCTTCCCAGCATTTT
.	.	TRBJ1-1	TRBV30	CAWSKSENTEAFF	TGTGCCTGGAGTAAATCAGAGAACACTGAAGCTTTCTTT
.	.	TRBJ1-4	TRBV11-2	CASSLAWGTSNEKLFF	TGTGCCAGCAGCTTAGCGTGGGGGACATCTAATGAAAAACTGTTTTTT
.	.	TRBJ2-2	TRBV4-2	CASSQSGGIANTGELFF	TGTGCCAGCAGCCAGTCCGGCGGGATCGCGAACACCGGGGAGCTGTTTTTT
.	TRBD1	TRBJ1-2	TRBV7-8	CASSSRGYYGYTF	TGTGCCAGCAGCTCCAGGGGGTACTATGGCTACACCTTC
once	TRBD2	TRBJ2-3	TRBV9	CASSDVSGGDTQYF	TGTGCCAGCAGCGACGTTAGCGGGGGAGATACGCAGTATTTT
.	.	TRBJ2-1	TRBV7-2	CASSTDSYNEQFF	TGTGCCAGCAGCACGGACAGTTACAATGAGCAGTTCTTC
.	.	TRBJ2-3	TRBV6-1	CASSEITGYRSDTQYF	TGTGCCAGCAGTGAAATTACAGGGTACAGGTCAGATACGCAGTATTTT
once	TRBD1	TRBJ2-7	TRBV6-5	CASRGQGTYEQYF	TGTGCCAGCAGGGGACAGGGAACCTACGAGCAGTACTTC
.	.	TRBJ2-5	TRBV5-4	CASSLGQNQETQYF	TGTGCCAGCAGCTTGGGACAGAACCAAGAGACCCAGTACTTC
.	TRBD2	TRBJ2-7	TRBV7-2	CASSLEGGGILTYEQYF	TGTGCCAGCAGCTTAGAAGGCGGGGGAATTTTAACCTACGAGCAGTACTTC
.	TRBD1	TRBJ1-2	TRBV28	CASSLNRDRYAF	TGTGCCAGCAGTTTAAATCGGGACAGGTACGCCTTC
.	TRBD1	TRBJ1-2	TRBV18	CASSPEEIQGLNGYTF	TGTGCCAGCTCACCAGAGGAAATACAGGGGCTAAATGGCTACACCTTC
.	.	TRBJ1-1	TRBV29-1	CSVAQQNTEAFF	TGCAGCGTTGCACAGCAAAACACTGAAGCTTTCTTT
.	.	TRBJ1-6	TRBV27	CASSLGRSSYNSPLHF	TGTGCCAGCAGTTTAGGCAGGTCCTCCTATAATTCACCCCTCCACTTT
.	TRBD1	TRBJ1-4	TRBV5-5	CASSRKGADEKLFF	TGTGCCAGCAGCCGAAAGGGGGCTGATGAAAAACTGTTTTTT
once	.	TRBJ1-1	TRBV5-6	CASSLGTLRMNTEAFF	TGTGCCAGCAGCTTGGGGACACTGAGGATGAACACTGAAGCTTTCTTT
.	.	TRBJ2-3	TRBV7-8	CASSLLGGDTQYF	TGTGCCAGCAGCTTATTAGGAGGGGATACGCAGTATTTT
.	.	TRBJ1-6	TRBV5-4	CASNRELDNSPLHF	TGTGCCAGCAACAGGGAGCTGGACAATTCACCCCTCCACTTT
.	.	TRBJ1-1	TRBV7-9	CASSDRAGADTEAFF	TGTGCCAGCAGCGACAGAGCAGGGGCCGACACTGAAGCTTTCTTT
.	TRBD2	TRBJ2-7	TRBV5-1	CASSLELAGEGEQYF	TGCGCCAGCAGCTTGGAACTAGCGGGAGAAGGCGAGCAGTACTTC
.	.	TRBJ1-2	TRBV24-1	CATSVQVGYTF	TGTGCCACCAGTGTGCAGGTCGGCTACACCTTC
.	TRBD1	TRBJ2-7	TRBV5-6	CASSFRDRVYEQYF	TGTGCCAGCAGCTTCCGGGACAGGGTCTACGAGCAGTACTTC
.	.	TRBJ1-2	TRBV27	CASSKDSTGYGYTF	TGTGCCAGCAGTAAGGACTCCACCGGGTATGGCTACACCTTC
.	.	TRBJ2-2	TRBV6-5	CASRSSRYTGELFF	TGTGCCAGCAGAAGTTCCAGGTACACCGGGGAGCTGTTTTTT
.	.	TRBJ2-1	TRBV5-1	CASSLSGYREMRQFF	TGCGCCAGCAGCTTGAGCGGGTACCGGGAAATGAGGCAGTTCTTC
.	TRBD1	TRBJ1-3	TRBV5-1	CASSAGGSARGNTIYF	TGCGCCAGCAGCGCAGGGGGTTCGGCGAGGGGAAACACCATATATTTT
.	.	TRBJ2-3	TRBV6-2/TRBV6-3	CASSYHSRSPDTQYF	TGTGCCAGCAGTTACCACAGTCGGTCTCCAGATACGCAGTATTTT
.	.	TRBJ2-6	TRBV6-4	CASSDSRGPGANVLTF	TGTGCCAGCAGTGACTCGAGAGGGCCTGGGGCCAACGTCCTGACTTTC
.	TRBD2	TRBJ2-3	TRBV9	CASSYTTSGGAQVVSDTQYF	TGTGCCAGCAGCTATACTACTAGCGGGGGGGCACAGGTTGTCTCAGATACGCAGTATTTT